The sequence of this TCR beta chain was determined in a study of Ad26.COV2.S vaccination and SARS-CoV-2 variants. Method: immunoSEQ multiplex PCR; TCRdb's copy keeps in-frame clones and lacks some. The profile shows roughly 400,000 clones, roughly 91% of them singletons. The treatment denotes: roughly 19 received Ad26.COV2.S at low or high dose, single or two shots; 5 received placebo; per-sample allocation not given. Following the first vaccine or placebo injection, samples were taken on day 63. A Boston adult aged 18-55 years was the donor. Germline V gene lookup returns CDR1 LGHNA and CDR2 YNFKEQ. The CDR3 spans 19 residues. V lost 1 base and J lost 7, with 26 bases in between.

The sequence was obtained from a person aged 18-60 years who received the Ad26.COV2.S COVID-19 vaccine or a placebo. Sample: peripheral blood, taken in a trial of Ad26.COV2.S vaccine versus placebo. V and J are TRBV4-2 and TRBJ2-1, with D perhaps TRBD2 (6 bases). Written as DNA, the CDR3 is TGTGCCAGCAGCCAAGGGTTTGAGGATCGGGGCGGGAAAAAGAATGAGCAGTTCTTC. Residues: CASSQGFEDRGGKKNEQFF.